The clone carrying this TCR beta chain appeared a few times. Its antigen is still unknown. Unique molecular identifiers tagged the TCR beta cDNA libraries. Each CDR3 protein gets one entry after TCRdb re-called the PCR reads with MiXCR. The sample records hundreds of thousands of distinct CDR3 sequences, approximately 53% being singletons. With V trimmed by 1 base and J by 4 bases, 3 bases remained unmatched. This CDR3 has 15 residues. This record comes from a study of post-analysis software for immune sequencing data. Study overall: Both relapsing-remitting and secondary progressive multiple sclerosis featured among the disease courses, as did progressive-relapsing multiple sclerosis. Overall study findings and caveats: Controls significantly exceeded multiple sclerosis patients in normalized Chao1 diversity. The five TRBV segments detected at higher frequency in patients than in controls included TRBV5-6, TRBV5-1 and TRBV20-1.

This sequence originates from a girl aged 10 to 17 with multiple sclerosis. The sample was blood. The gene calls are TRBV12-3 or TRBV12-4 and TRBJ2-3, with 9 bases that match TRBD1. CDR3 sequence (DNA): TGTGCCAGCAGTTTAGGGGACAGGGTTGCAGATACGCAGTATTTT. Its protein product is CASSLGDRVADTQYF.